This T cell receptor (beta chain) was profiled in a study of blood T cell repertoires in COVID-19. Study-level information: Specimens from acute and convalescent COVID-19 originated in the United States, Italy and Spain. PBMCs, B-cell-depleted T cells, or T cells were the source of the cDNA or gDNA that made up the material.

Germline CDR1 and CDR2: MDHEN and SYDVKM. After removal of 0 bases from V and 1 base from J, the junction contained 6 bases not matched to a gene. The CDR3 has 18 residues. In the source study's methods: It was from reference gene primer amplification that nucleated cell counts were estimated. The method was immunoSEQ multiplex PCR; TCRdb's version includes in-frame clones alone and lacks a portion of them. V, J and clone size are those of that table, while D and trimming were read from the DNA. Of over 95,000 clones in the sample, less than 85% were seen once. The receptor's source is a human donor in a cohort sampled during active COVID-19. The sequenced sample consisted of peripheral blood. The chain has TRBV28 and TRBJ1-2, with 12 nucleotides matching TRBD1. The CDR3 DNA is TGTGCCAGCAGTTTATGGCGGGACAGGGGGCGGTATAACTATGGCTACACCTTC. This gives the protein CASSLWRDRGRYNYGYTF.